This TCR beta chain is from a study of beta chain features in type 1 diabetes. General study points: Patients with Type 1 diabetes showed moderately but significantly shorter TCRB CDR3s in all four CD4+ subsets. VDJ junctions sequenced from type 1 diabetes patients showed fewer insertions and more deletions.

The authors reverse transcribed all of the isolated RNA, so sequencing captured expressed TCRB transcripts. Profiled with immunoSEQ multiplex PCR; TCRdb holds only in-frame clones, not every one. The data hold 300,000 to 350,000 clones, with approximately 8.2% observed a single time. Trimming took 6 bases from V and 10 from J, leaving 16 bases between them. The V gene's germline CDR1 is MDHEN and CDR2 SYDVKM. The CDR3 covers 13 residues. This clone came up many times. Its antigen is still unknown. Only one heparinised blood draw was taken per donor, and its volume averaged approximately 0.11 L. The sample was central memory CD4+ T cells from blood. The sequence derives from a woman under 30 in good health. V is TRBV28 and J is TRBJ2-4, with D perhaps TRBD1 or TRBD2 (5 bases each). The CDR3 reads CASSPQGVNIQYF. DNA of the CDR3: TGTGCCAGCAGCCCCCAGGGAGTTAATATTCAGTACTTC. Using reference TRBV28 and TRBJ2-4 for the parts outside the CDR3, the full variable domain is DVKVTQSSRYLVKRTGEKVFLECVQDMDHENMFWYRQDPGLGLRLIYFSYDVKMKEKGDIPEGYSVSREKKERFSLILESASTNQTSMYLCASSPQGVNIQYFGAGTRLSVL.